These 11 T cell receptor beta chains came from one sample sequenced in a study of T cells in Graves' hyperthyroidism and ophthalmopathy. From RNA transcripts, TCR beta CDR3 regions were amplified. The primer set for the first-round RT-PCR of the TCR CDR3 was HTBI. TCRdb used MiXCR to reprocess the multiplex PCR reads, holding one entry per CDR3 protein. The table has 490,000 or so distinct CDR3 sequences, 22% seen once. The sample consisted of blood. These receptors were taken from an older woman with Graves' ophthalmopathy.

This clonotype was recorded a few times. The rearrangement uses TRBV18 and TRBJ1-2; weak D call: TRBD1 (6 bases). The germline V gene has CDR1 KGHSH and CDR2 LQKENI. The CDR3 has 16 residues. V dropped 1 base and J dropped 8 bases, with 20 bases sitting between them. CDR3 coding DNA: TGTGCCAGCTCACCACGCGTGCCAGGGGCGGAACAAGGCTACACCTTC. Protein: CASSPRVPGAEQGYTF.

CDR3: CSVGVRNEKLFF. The CDR3 bases are TGCAGCGTTGGAGTGAGAAATGAAAAACTGTTTTTT. The rearrangement uses TRBV29-1 and TRBJ1-4; D gene uncertain. Looked up from germline, CDR1 is SQVTM and CDR2 is ANQGSEA. This CDR3 spans 12 amino acids. V was cut by 4 bases and J by 5 bases, with 8 bases left in between.

Only a few counts were recorded for this clonotype. This rearrangement joins TRBV18 to TRBJ2-3, with TRBD1 matching over 12 bases. This CDR3 comprises 16 residues. In germline, CDR1 is KGHSH, CDR2 LQKENI. The trim removed 3 bases at V and 6 bases at J, leaving 7 bases unmatched. Here the CDR3 reads CASSPGTGGLADTQYF. The CDR3 coding sequence is TGTGCCAGCTCACCCGGGACAGGGGGCTTAGCGGATACGCAGTATTTT.

The table lists this clonotype with many counts. This rearrangement joins TRBV28 to TRBJ2-7; TRBD2 is a possible D gene (6 bases). CDR1 is MDHEN, CDR2 SYDVKM, per germline. This CDR3 comprises 12 residues. V dropped 2 bases and J dropped 7 bases, with 9 bases sitting between them. The CDR3 is CASSLGGNEQYF. The DNA of the CDR3 is TGTGCCAGCAGTTTAGGCGGGAATGAGCAGTACTTC.

This clonotype was observed at least ten times. The chain links TRBV2 to TRBJ2-7; no clear D. The CDR3 runs 13 residues. Trimming left V 4 bases short and J 2 bases short, with 9 bases between. Germline V gene sequence: CDR1 SNHLY, CDR2 FYNNEI. In DNA form, the CDR3 reads TGTGCCAGCAGTGTAGGCCTTACCTACGAGCAGTACTTC. Protein: CASSVGLTYEQYF. Full variable domain (remainder filled in from reference TRBV2 and TRBJ2-7): EPEVTQTPSHQVTQMGQEVILRCVPISNHLYFYWYRQILGQKVEFLVSFYNNEISEKSEIFDDQFSVERPDGSNFTLKIRSTKLEDSAMYFCASSVGLTYEQYFGPGTRLTVT.

This clonotype was detected only a few times. The chain employs TRBV6-1 and TRBJ2-1; no definite D call. The CDR3 is made up of 14 amino acids. Germline V gene sequence: CDR1 MNHNS, CDR2 SASEGT. Trimming took off 6 bases at V and 9 bases at J, with 18 bases between the two ends. The CDR3 reads CASRAPKHYGEQFF. The CDR3 coding sequence is TGTGCCAGCAGGGCCCCGAAACATTATGGTGAGCAGTTCTTC.

This clonotype was seen ten or more times. The chain recombines TRBV7-2 with TRBJ2-5; TRBD2 matches at 8 bases. J gave up 5 bases and V 5 bases, and 10 bases lay outside the gene matches. This CDR3 contains 15 residues. CDR1 is SGHTA and CDR2 is FQGNSA in the germline V gene. Written as DNA, the CDR3 is TGTGCCAGCAGCCTTCGAGAGCGGGAGTGGGAGACCCAGTACTTC. Translated: CASSLREREWETQYF. The full variable domain, in which reference TRBV7-2 and TRBJ2-5 provide the parts outside the CDR3, is GAGVSQSPSNKVTEKGKDVELRCDPISGHTALYWYRQSLGQGLEFLIYFQGNSAPDKSGLPSDRFSAERTGGSVSTLTIQRTQQEDSAVYLCASSLREREWETQYFGPGTRLLVL.

The chain joins TRBV12-3 or TRBV12-4 to TRBJ2-7, with 10 positions matching TRBD1. This CDR3 region has 15 residues. The V segment lost 6 bases and the J segment 5 bases; nucleotides outside the gene matches: 10. In DNA, the CDR3 is TGTGCCAGCAGCCGACGGACAGGGGGTGGGAACGAGCAGTACTTC. Translation gives CASSRRTGGGNEQYF.

This clonotype was seen more than once but under ten times. The rearrangement uses TRBV19 and TRBJ2-1; 14 positions agree with TRBD2. Germline loops: CDR1 LNHDA, CDR2 SQIVND (reference sequence). Losses at the gene ends were 5 bases for V and 0 bases for J; bases not matched to a gene: 6. The CDR3 spans 18 residues. The chain's CDR3 is CASSSGTSGRDSYNEQFF. CDR3 nucleotide sequence: TGTGCCAGTAGTTCAGGGACTAGCGGGAGAGACTCCTACAATGAGCAGTTCTTC. The full variable domain, completed using reference TRBV19 and TRBJ2-1, is DGGITQSPKYLFRKEGQNVTLSCEQNLNHDAMYWYRQDPGQGLRLIYYSQIVNDFQKGDIAEGYSVSREKKESFPLTVTSAQKNPTAFYLCASSSGTSGRDSYNEQFFGPGTRLTVL.

The chain combines TRBV18 with TRBJ1-2; D not resolved. Trimming removed 3 bases at V and 4 bases at J, with 9 bases between. The CDR3 is 13 amino acids. In germline, CDR1 is KGHSH, CDR2 LQKENI. The CDR3 sequence: CASSPDRLYGYTF. CDR3 DNA sequence: TGTGCCAGCTCACCGGACCGCCTCTATGGCTACACCTTC.

This chain uses TRBV20-1 with TRBJ1-2; 8 positions match TRBD1. The CDR3 runs to 15 residues. Germline V gene lookup returns CDR1 DFQATT and CDR2 SNEGSKA (reference sequence). After removal of 2 bases from V and 8 bases from J, the junction contained 13 bases not matched to a gene. Here the CDR3 DNA reads TGCAGTGCTAGATCGACAGGGGCCCCCTATCGGGGCTACACCTTC. Amino acid sequence: CSARSTGAPYRGYTF.